The T cell receptor (beta chain) under discussion was sequenced for a study of T cells and Merkel cell carcinoma outcomes. Study conclusions and caveats: Reportedly, T-cell repertoire with density predicts Merkel cell carcinoma outcomes.

This clone was counted between two and nine times. Its matching antigen is unknown. This CDR3 has 17 residues. The ends lost 1 base at V and 5 bases at J; junction bases unmatched: 9. Data came from immunoSEQ multiplex PCR; TCRdb stores just in-frame clones and leaves some out. The data contain 8,500 to 10,000 clones, approximately 80% of them singletons. The source of this sequence is a human donor with Merkel cell carcinoma. J is TRBJ2-2 and V is TRBV23-1; 8 nucleotides align to TRBD1. Being an ORF, TRBV23-1 has a function that is uncertain. The sequencing sample was made of tumor tissue from Merkel cell carcinoma. The CDR3 coding sequence is TGCGCCAGCAGTCAATATGGACAGGGCTGGCATACCGGGGAGCTGTTTTTT. Its translation is CASSQYGQGWHTGELFF.